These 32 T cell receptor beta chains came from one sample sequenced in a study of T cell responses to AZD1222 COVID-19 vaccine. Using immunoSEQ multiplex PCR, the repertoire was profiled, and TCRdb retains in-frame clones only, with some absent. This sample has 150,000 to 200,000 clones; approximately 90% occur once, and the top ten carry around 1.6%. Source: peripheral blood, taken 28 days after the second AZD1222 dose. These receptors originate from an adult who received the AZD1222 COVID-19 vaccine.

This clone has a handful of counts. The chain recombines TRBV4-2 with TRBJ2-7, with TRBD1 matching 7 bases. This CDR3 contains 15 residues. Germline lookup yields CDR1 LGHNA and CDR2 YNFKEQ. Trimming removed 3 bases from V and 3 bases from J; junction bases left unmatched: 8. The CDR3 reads CASSQETGIHYEQYF. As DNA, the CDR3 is TGTGCCAGCAGCCAGGAGACAGGGATACACTACGAGCAGTACTTC.

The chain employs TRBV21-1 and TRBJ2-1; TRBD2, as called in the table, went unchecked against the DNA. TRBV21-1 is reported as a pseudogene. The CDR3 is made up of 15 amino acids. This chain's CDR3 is CASSRRTRTYNEQFF. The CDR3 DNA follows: TGTGCCAGCAGCCGAAGGACTAGGACCTACAATGAGCAGTTCTTC.

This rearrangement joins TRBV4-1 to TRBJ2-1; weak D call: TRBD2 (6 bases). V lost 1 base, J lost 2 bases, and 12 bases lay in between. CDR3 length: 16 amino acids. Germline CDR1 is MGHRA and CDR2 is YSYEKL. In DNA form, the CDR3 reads TGCGCCAGCAGCCAAGCTAGGGACTTACCCTACAATGAGCAGTTCTTC. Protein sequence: CASSQARDLPYNEQFF.

Here the CDR3 reads CASSSGPNYGYTF. The CDR3 nucleotides are TGTGCCAGCTCCTCGGGTCCTAACTATGGCTACACCTTC. The rearrangement links TRBV13 to TRBJ1-2; unclear D gene. The CDR3 consists of 13 residues. V was trimmed by 8 bases and J by 0 bases, leaving 10 bases between them. The germline V gene encodes CDR1 PRHDT and CDR2 FYEKMQ (reference sequence).

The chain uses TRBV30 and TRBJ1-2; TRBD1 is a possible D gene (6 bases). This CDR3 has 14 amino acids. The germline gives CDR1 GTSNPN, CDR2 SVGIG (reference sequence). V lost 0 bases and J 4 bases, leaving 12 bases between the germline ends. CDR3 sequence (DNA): TGTGCCTGGAGTGTGTCACAGGGACTCTATGGCTACACCTTC. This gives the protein CAWSVSQGLYGYTF.

The CDR3, as DNA: TGTGCCAGCAGCCTAACCTCGACAGGGACGGAGACCCAGTACTTC. Translating gives CASSLTSTGTETQYF. The chain joins TRBV7-9 to TRBJ2-5, with 7 bases aligning to TRBD1. The CDR3 has 15 residues. Trimming cost V 5 bases and J 5 bases; bases outside gene matches: 11. Germline assignment: CDR1 SEHNR and CDR2 FQNEAQ (reference sequence).

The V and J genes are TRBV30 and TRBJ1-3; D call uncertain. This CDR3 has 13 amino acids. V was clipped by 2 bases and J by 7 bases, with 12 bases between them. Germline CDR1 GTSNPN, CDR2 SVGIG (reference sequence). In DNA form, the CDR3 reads TGTGCCTGGAGTCCGGGCCCCGGTAACACCATATATTTT. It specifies CAWSPGPGNTIYF. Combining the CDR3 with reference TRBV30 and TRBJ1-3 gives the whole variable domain SQTIHQWPATLVQPVGSPLSLECTVEGTSNPNLYWYRQAAGRGLQLLFYSVGIGQISSEVPQNLSASRPQDRQFILSSKKLLLSDSGFYLCAWSPGPGNTIYFGEGSWLTVV.

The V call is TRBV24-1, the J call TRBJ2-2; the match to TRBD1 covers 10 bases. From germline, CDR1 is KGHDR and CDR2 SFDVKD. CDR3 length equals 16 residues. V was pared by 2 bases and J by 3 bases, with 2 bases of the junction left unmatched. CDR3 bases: TGTGCCACCAGTGATTCGGGACAGGGGTACACCGGGGAGCTGTTTTTT. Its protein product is CATSDSGQGYTGELFF.

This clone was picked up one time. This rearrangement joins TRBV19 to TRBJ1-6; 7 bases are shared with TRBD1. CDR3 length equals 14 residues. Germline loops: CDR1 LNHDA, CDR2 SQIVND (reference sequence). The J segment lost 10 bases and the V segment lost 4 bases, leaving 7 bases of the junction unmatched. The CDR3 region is CASSKLDRASPLHF. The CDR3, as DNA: TGTGCCAGTAGTAAACTCGACAGGGCGTCACCCCTCCACTTT.

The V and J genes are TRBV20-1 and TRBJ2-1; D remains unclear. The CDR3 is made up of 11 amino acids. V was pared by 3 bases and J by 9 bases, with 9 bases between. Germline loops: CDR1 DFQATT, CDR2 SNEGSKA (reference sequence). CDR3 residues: CSASSLGEQFF. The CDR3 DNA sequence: TGCAGTGCTAGTTCCCTGGGTGAGCAGTTCTTC.

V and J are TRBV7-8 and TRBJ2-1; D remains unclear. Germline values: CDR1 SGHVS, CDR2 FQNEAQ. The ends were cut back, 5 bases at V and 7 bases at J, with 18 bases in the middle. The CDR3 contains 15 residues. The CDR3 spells CASSPAGLGKNEQFF. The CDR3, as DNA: TGTGCCAGCAGCCCCGCTGGCTTAGGGAAGAATGAGCAGTTCTTC.

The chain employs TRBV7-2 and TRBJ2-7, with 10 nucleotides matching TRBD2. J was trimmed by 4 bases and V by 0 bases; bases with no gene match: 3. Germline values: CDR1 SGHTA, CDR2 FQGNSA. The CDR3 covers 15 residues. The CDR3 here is CASSLAGTSAYEQYF. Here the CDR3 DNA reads TGTGCCAGCAGCTTAGCCGGGACTAGCGCATACGAGCAGTACTTC.

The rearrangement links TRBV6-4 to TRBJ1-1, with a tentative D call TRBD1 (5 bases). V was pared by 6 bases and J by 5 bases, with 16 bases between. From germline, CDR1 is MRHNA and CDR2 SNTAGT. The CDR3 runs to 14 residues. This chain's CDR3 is CASSPVAGRTEAFF. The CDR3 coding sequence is TGTGCCAGCAGCCCGGTGGCAGGGCGAACTGAAGCTTTCTTT.

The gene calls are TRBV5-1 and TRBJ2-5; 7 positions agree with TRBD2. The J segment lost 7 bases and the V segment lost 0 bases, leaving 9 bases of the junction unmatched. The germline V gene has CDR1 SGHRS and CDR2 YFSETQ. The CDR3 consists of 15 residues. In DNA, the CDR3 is TGCGCCAGCAGCTTGGGACTAGCCACACCGGGGACCCAGTACTTC. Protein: CASSLGLATPGTQYF.

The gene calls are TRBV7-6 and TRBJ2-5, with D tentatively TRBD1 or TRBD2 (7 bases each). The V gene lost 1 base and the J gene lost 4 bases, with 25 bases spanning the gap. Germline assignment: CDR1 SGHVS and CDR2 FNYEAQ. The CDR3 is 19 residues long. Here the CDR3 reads CASSLVPGGAGDPGETQYF. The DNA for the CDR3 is TGTGCCAGCAGCTTAGTCCCAGGGGGGGCGGGGGACCCCGGAGAGACCCAGTACTTC.

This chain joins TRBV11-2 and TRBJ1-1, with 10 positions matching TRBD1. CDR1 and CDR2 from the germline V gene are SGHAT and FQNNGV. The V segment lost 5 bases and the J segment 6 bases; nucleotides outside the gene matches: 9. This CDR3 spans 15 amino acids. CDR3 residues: CASSRRRTGGAEAFF. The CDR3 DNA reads TGTGCCAGCAGCCGACGTCGGACAGGGGGAGCTGAAGCTTTCTTT.

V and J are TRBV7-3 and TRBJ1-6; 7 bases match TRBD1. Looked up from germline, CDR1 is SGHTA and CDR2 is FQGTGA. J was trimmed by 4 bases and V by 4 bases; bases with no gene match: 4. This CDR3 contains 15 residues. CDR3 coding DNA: TGTGCCAGCAGCTCTGGGACAGCTTATAATTCACCCCTCCACTTT. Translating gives CASSSGTAYNSPLHF.

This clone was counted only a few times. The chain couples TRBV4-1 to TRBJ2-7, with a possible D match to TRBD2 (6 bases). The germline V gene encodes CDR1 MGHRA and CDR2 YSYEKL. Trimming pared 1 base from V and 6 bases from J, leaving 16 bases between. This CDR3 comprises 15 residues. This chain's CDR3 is CASSQADRETGEQYF. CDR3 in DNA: TGCGCCAGCAGCCAAGCTGACCGGGAGACGGGCGAGCAGTACTTC.

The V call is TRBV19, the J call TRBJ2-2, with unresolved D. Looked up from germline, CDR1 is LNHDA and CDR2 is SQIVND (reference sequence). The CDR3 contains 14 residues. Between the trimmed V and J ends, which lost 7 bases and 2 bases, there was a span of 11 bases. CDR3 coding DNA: TGTGCCAGTAAATCGGCGGTAAACACCGGGGAGCTGTTTTTT. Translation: CASKSAVNTGELFF.

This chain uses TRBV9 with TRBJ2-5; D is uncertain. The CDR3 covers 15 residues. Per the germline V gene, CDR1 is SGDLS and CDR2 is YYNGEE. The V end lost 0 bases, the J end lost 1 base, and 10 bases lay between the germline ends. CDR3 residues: CASSVEHSLQETQYF. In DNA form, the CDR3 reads TGTGCCAGCAGCGTAGAGCACAGCCTCCAAGAGACCCAGTACTTC.

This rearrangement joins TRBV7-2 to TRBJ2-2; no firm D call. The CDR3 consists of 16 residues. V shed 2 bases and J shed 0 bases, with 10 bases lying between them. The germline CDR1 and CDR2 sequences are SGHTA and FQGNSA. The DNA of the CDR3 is TGTGCCAGCAGCTTATGGGGATCGTCGAACACCGGGGAGCTGTTTTTT. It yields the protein CASSLWGSSNTGELFF.

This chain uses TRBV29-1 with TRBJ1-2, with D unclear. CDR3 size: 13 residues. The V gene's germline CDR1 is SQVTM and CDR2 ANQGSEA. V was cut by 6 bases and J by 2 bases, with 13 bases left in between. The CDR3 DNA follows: TGCAGCGTGTCCCTTAAAGGAAACTATGGCTACACCTTC. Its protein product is CSVSLKGNYGYTF.

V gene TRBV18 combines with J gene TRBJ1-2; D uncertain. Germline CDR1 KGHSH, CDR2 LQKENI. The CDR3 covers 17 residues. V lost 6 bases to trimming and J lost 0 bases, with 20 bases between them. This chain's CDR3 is CASSPTYGGGTNYGYTF. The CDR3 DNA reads TGTGCCAGCTCTCCAACCTATGGAGGAGGAACTAACTATGGCTACACCTTC.

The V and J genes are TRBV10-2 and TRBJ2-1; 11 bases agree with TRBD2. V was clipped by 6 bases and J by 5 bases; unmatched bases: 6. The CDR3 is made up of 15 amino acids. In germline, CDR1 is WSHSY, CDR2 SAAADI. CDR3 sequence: CASRTSGSGDNEQFF. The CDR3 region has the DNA TGCGCCAGCAGAACTAGCGGGAGTGGGGACAATGAGCAGTTCTTC.

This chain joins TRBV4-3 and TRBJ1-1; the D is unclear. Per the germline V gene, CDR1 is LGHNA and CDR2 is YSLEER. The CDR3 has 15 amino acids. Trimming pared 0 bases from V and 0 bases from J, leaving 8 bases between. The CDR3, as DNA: TGCGCCAGCAGCCAAGAAGGACTTTTGAACACTGAAGCTTTCTTT. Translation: CASSQEGLLNTEAFF.

CDR3 region: CASSLTIRTSGVLSANTGELFF. Here the CDR3 DNA reads TGTGCCAGCAGCCTTACTATCCGGACTAGCGGGGTACTCTCCGCGAACACCGGGGAGCTGTTTTTT. The chain has TRBV7-3 and TRBJ2-2, with 12 bases fitting TRBD2. With V trimmed by 5 bases and J by 0 bases, 19 bases remained unmatched. The CDR3 is made up of 22 amino acids. Germline loops: CDR1 SGHTA, CDR2 FQGTGA.

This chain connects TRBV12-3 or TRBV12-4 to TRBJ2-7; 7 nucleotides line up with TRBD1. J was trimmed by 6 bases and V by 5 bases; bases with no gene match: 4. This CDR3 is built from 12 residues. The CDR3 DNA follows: TGTGCCAGCAGTCTCCAGGGGGTCGAGCAGTACTTC. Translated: CASSLQGVEQYF.

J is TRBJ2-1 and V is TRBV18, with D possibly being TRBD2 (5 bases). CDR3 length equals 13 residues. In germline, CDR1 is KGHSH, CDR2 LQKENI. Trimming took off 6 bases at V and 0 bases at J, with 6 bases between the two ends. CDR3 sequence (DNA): TGTGCCAGCTCGGAGGACTCCTACAATGAGCAGTTCTTC. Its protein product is CASSEDSYNEQFF.

The CDR3 loop reads CAARRDRFETQYF. CDR3 nucleotide sequence: TGTGCCGCCCGCCGGGACAGGTTTGAGACCCAGTACTTC. The V and J genes are TRBV7-3 and TRBJ2-5; 8 nucleotides match TRBD1. The CDR3 contains 13 residues. Germline V CDR1 and CDR2: SGHTA, FQGTGA. J lost 5 bases, V lost 11 bases, and 10 bases had no gene match.

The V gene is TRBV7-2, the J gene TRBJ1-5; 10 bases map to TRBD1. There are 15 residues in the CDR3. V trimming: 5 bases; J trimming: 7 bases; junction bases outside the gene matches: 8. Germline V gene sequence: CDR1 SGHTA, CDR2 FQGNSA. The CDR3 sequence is CASSGGTGVDQPQHF. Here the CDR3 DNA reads TGTGCCAGCAGCGGAGGGACAGGGGTGGACCAGCCCCAGCATTTT.

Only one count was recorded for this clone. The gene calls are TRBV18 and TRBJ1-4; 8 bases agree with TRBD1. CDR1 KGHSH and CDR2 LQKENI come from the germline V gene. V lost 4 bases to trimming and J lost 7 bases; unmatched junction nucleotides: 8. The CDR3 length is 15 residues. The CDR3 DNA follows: TGTGCCAGCTCACTAGTCGGACAGGGAGGTGAAAAACTGTTTTTT. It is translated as CASSLVGQGGEKLFF.

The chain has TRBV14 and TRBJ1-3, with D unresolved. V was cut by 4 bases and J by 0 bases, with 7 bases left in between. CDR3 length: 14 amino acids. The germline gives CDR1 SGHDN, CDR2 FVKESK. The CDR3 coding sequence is TGTGCCAGCAGCCCAACATTCTCTGGAAACACCATATATTTT. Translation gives CASSPTFSGNTIYF. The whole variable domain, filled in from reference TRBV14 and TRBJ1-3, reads EAGVTQFPSHSVIEKGQTVTLRCDPISGHDNLYWYRRVMGKEIKFLLHFVKESKQDESGMPNNRFLAERTGGTYSTLKVQPAELEDSGVYFCASSPTFSGNTIYFGEGSWLTVV.